What follows are 18 T cell receptor beta chains derived from one specimen sequenced in a study of vaccination and CD4 T cells after COVID-19 (dated by TCRdb to between 2020 and 2023). The antigens for these receptors are not known. Library method: PCR. Reads for this sample came from an Illumina iSeq 100. At the Johns Hopkins FTIC core, DNA from the cultured CD4+ T cells underwent TCR sequencing with the Oncomine TCR Beta short-read assay. TCRdb's own reprocessing of the public reads used fastp at Q25 and MiXCR and kept productive beta chains. Duplicate CDR3 protein sequences are folded into a single record with the most common DNA and genes. In this sample the table shows 15,000 to 20,000 distinct CDR3 sequences, approximately 60% of which occur a single time. Around 8% of the sample goes to the ten largest clones. Per the publication, the treatment or condition label means: roughly nine-day PBMC culture with coronavirus spike peptide pools or control peptides (ViraFEST assay).

Sequenced: CD4+ T cells from blood, cultured in vitro. These receptors originate from a human donor who had recovered from COVID-19.

The chain employs TRBV5-6 and TRBJ1-5; maybe TRBD1 (5 bases). CDR1 and CDR2 (germline): SGHDT, YYEEEE. The CDR3 covers 15 residues. Trimming took off 1 base at V and 6 bases at J, with 14 bases between the two ends. The CDR3 bases are TGTGCCAGCAGCTTGAGTGGGAGGGGAGGTCAGCCCCAGCATTTT. Translation: CASSLSGRGGQPQHF.

The chain carries TRBV7-9 and TRBJ1-3; D unclear. The CDR3 sequence is 17 residues long. V was cut by 1 base and J by 0 bases, with 13 bases left in between. CDR1 and CDR2 (germline): SEHNR, FQNEAQ (reference sequence). The DNA for the CDR3 is TGTGCCAGCAGCTTAGTTCGGACGGGAAACTCTGGAAACACCATATATTTT. This encodes CASSLVRTGNSGNTIYF.

The CDR3 protein is CASSLEAGEQFF. In DNA form, the CDR3 reads TGCGCCAGCAGCTTGGAAGCTGGTGAGCAGTTCTTC. The chain couples TRBV5-1 to TRBJ2-1; no firm D call. Germline V gene sequence: CDR1 SGHRS, CDR2 YFSETQ. The CDR3 length is 12 residues. V dropped 0 bases and J dropped 9 bases, with 7 bases sitting between them.

The table lists this clonotype with a few counts. The rearrangement links TRBV20-1 to TRBJ1-3, with unresolved D. The CDR3 length is 14 residues. CDR1 and CDR2 from the germline V gene are DFQATT and SNEGSKA (reference sequence). V was shortened by 0 bases and J by 0 bases, with 6 bases between the two germline ends. CDR3 nucleotides: TGCAGTGCTAGAGATCAACGCTCTGGAAACACCATATATTTT. It is translated as CSARDQRSGNTIYF.

This clonotype was detected only a few times. This sequence joins TRBV12-3 or TRBV12-4 and TRBJ1-2; D may be TRBD1 (5 bases). The CDR3 consists of 12 residues. V was cut by 6 bases and J by 8 bases, with 13 bases left in between. The CDR3 reads CASRTGHRGYTF. The CDR3 DNA reads as TGTGCCAGCAGAACTGGACATCGGGGCTACACCTTC.

This chain joins TRBV3-1 and TRBJ2-3, with 12 bases fitting TRBD2. This CDR3 comprises 17 residues. Germline-derived CDR1 and CDR2 are LGHDT and YNNKEL (reference sequence). With 4 bases clipped from V and 3 bases from J, the junction kept 8 bases outside the gene matches. The CDR3 protein is CASSPRTSGIGTDTQYF. The CDR3 DNA reads TGTGCCAGCAGCCCTAGGACTAGCGGGATTGGTACAGATACGCAGTATTTT.

The chain employs TRBV28 and TRBJ2-1, with 8 bases matching TRBD2. There are 15 residues in the CDR3. The V gene end was trimmed by 5 bases and the J gene end by 3 bases; junction bases not matched to a gene: 6. CDR1 and CDR2 (germline): MDHEN, SYDVKM. The CDR3 sequence is CASSDFSGVYNEQFF. The DNA for the CDR3 is TGTGCCAGCAGTGACTTTAGCGGGGTCTACAATGAGCAGTTCTTC.

This chain uses TRBV7-9 with TRBJ1-5, with D perhaps matching TRBD1 (6 bases). Germline V gene sequence: CDR1 SEHNR, CDR2 FQNEAQ (reference sequence). CDR3 size: 13 residues. Trimming removed 3 bases at V and 11 bases at J, with 14 bases between. The CDR3 loop is CASSFRGAEAQHF. CDR3 DNA: TGTGCCAGCAGCTTTCGGGGGGCAGAGGCCCAGCATTTT.

The CDR3 sequence is CASSLWADTGELFF. The CDR3 DNA follows: TGTGCCAGCAGTTTATGGGCGGACACCGGGGAGCTGTTTTTT. The chain employs TRBV27 and TRBJ2-2; D is uncertain. The germline gives CDR1 MNHEY, CDR2 SMNVEV (reference sequence). This CDR3 spans 14 amino acids. The V end was cut by 1 base, the J end by 3 bases, with 6 bases between.

The chain is built from TRBV7-3 and TRBJ1-1; TRBD1 matches 10 bases. With 4 bases clipped from V and 5 bases from J, the junction kept 4 bases outside the gene matches. Germline CDR1 is SGHTA and CDR2 is FQGTGA. The CDR3 is made up of 14 amino acids. Here the CDR3 reads CASSSRQGATEAFF. The CDR3, as DNA: TGTGCCAGCAGCTCTCGACAGGGGGCGACTGAAGCTTTCTTT.

The rearrangement joins TRBV5-4 to TRBJ2-7; tentatively, D is TRBD2 (5 bases). Germline CDR1 and CDR2: SGHNT and YYREEE (reference sequence). CDR3 length: 13 residues. The V end lost 3 bases, the J end lost 7 bases, and 14 bases lay between the germline ends. The CDR3 sequence: CASSSPRRDEQYF. CDR3 in DNA: TGTGCCAGCAGCTCGCCACGCCGGGATGAGCAGTACTTC.

This rearrangement joins TRBV5-1 to TRBJ2-3, with D perhaps TRBD2 (6 bases). Germline-derived CDR1 and CDR2 are SGHRS and YFSETQ. V shed 4 bases and J shed 2 bases, with 11 bases lying between them. The CDR3 sequence is 14 residues long. As DNA, the CDR3 is TGCGCCAGCAGCGCGGGACGGACCACAGATACGCAGTATTTT. It translates to CASSAGRTTDTQYF.

This chain connects TRBV19 to TRBJ2-7, with 7 bases matching TRBD1. This CDR3 region has 13 residues. The J segment lost 3 bases and the V segment lost 10 bases, leaving 9 bases of the junction unmatched. The germline V gene has CDR1 LNHDA and CDR2 SQIVND (reference sequence). The CDR3 DNA reads as TGTGCCACCACCAGGGCAGGGGGCTACGAGCAGTACTTC. Translated, it gives CATTRAGGYEQYF.

The genes are TRBV7-2 and TRBJ2-3; D might be TRBD1 (7 bases). There are 17 residues in the CDR3. V lost 2 bases and J 4 bases, leaving 19 bases between the germline ends. Germline-derived CDR1 and CDR2 are SGHTA and FQGNSA. CDR3 DNA sequence: TGTGCCAGCAGCTTATCAGTAGCAGGGGGAGGCCCAGATACGCAGTATTTT. Translated, it gives CASSLSVAGGGPDTQYF.

This clonotype showed up just a few times. V is TRBV19 and J is TRBJ2-7, with TRBD1 matching 9 bases. There are 12 residues in the CDR3. Germline V gene sequence: CDR1 LNHDA, CDR2 SQIVND (reference sequence). J was trimmed by 5 bases and V by 5 bases; bases with no gene match: 1. The chain's CDR3 is CASSDRGDEQYF. The CDR3 region has the DNA TGTGCCAGTAGTGACAGGGGGGACGAGCAGTACTTC.

The rearrangement uses TRBV5-4 and TRBJ1-1, with TRBD1 matching 12 bases. CDR3 length: 15 residues. V shed 6 bases and J 6 bases; nucleotides not matched to a gene: 9. Germline V CDR1 and CDR2: SGHNT, YYREEE (reference sequence). This CDR3 reads CASTDRGQGAAEAFF. In nucleotides, the CDR3 is TGTGCCAGCACCGACCGGGGACAGGGGGCTGCTGAAGCTTTCTTT.

This clonotype has only a few counts. The rearrangement links TRBV20-1 to TRBJ2-3, with 8 bases identical to TRBD2. Germline CDR1 reads DFQATT; CDR2 reads SNEGSKA (reference sequence). The CDR3 runs to 15 residues. The V and J ends lost 5 bases and 0 bases, in that order; junction bases with no gene match: 7. CDR3 DNA: TGCAGTGCTGACTCCCCTAGCGGGAGCACAGATACGCAGTATTTT. As protein: CSADSPSGSTDTQYF.

The chain carries TRBV5-4 and TRBJ1-1; no clear D. Germline CDR1 reads SGHNT; CDR2 reads YYREEE (reference sequence). V lost 3 bases to trimming and J lost 7 bases, with 16 bases between them. CDR3 length: 14 residues. CDR3 DNA: TGTGCCAGCAGCTCCCCGGCCCCGCCGGGTGAAGCTTTCTTT. It specifies CASSSPAPPGEAFF.